The entry below gives a single TCR beta chain sequence along with its context. Distinct nucleotide sequences in the sample also encode this CDR3. The CDR3 covers 14 residues. Germline CDR1 reads SGHRS; CDR2 reads YFSETQ. Trimming removed 0 bases from V and 0 bases from J, with 5 bases in between. The study counted Cohort 3 donors as recovered given two negative PCRs, clearance, or symptom resolution. The data were taken from a study of blood T cell repertoires in COVID-19. Study overall: Material from acute and convalescent COVID-19 was sourced from the United States, Italy and Spain.

TCRdb's copy holds only in-frame clones and misses some; the assay was immunoSEQ multiplex PCR. The data show over 150,000 clones, approximately 85% seen once. The chain joins TRBV5-1 to TRBJ2-3; D is undetermined. Material: PBMCs or T cells enriched from blood (not recorded which). This clonotype was obtained from a man aged 40-55 years who had recovered from COVID-19. The CDR3 bases are TGCGCCAGCAGCTTGGACAGCAGCACAGATACGCAGTATTTT. This codes for CASSLDSSTDTQYF.